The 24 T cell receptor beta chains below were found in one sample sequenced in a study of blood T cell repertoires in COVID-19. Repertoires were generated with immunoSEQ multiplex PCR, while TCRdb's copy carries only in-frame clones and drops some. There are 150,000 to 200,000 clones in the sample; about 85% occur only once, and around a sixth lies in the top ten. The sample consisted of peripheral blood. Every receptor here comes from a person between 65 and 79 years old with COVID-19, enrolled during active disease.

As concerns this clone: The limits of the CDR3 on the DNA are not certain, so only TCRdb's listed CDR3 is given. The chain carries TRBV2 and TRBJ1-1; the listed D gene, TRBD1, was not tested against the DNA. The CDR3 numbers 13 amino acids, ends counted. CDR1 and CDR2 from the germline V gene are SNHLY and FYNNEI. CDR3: CASILARFSEAFF.

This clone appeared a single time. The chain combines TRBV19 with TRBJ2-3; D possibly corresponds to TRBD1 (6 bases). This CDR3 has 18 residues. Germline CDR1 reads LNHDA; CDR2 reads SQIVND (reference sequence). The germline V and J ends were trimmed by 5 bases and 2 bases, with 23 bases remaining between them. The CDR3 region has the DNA TGTGCCAGTAGTCGAAAGGTGGGACATATGGGGATCACAGATACGCAGTATTTT. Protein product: CASSRKVGHMGITDTQYF.

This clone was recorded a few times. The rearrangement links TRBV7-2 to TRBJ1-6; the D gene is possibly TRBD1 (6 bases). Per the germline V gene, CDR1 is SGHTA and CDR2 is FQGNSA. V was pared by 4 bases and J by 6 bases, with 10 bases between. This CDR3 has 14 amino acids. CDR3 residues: CASSSGTINSPLHF. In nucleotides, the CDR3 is TGTGCCAGCAGCTCCGGGACAATTAATTCACCCCTCCACTTT. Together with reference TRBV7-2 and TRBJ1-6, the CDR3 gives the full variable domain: GAGVSQSPSNKVTEKGKDVELRCDPISGHTALYWYRQSLGQGLEFLIYFQGNSAPDKSGLPSDRFSAERTGGSVSTLTIQRTQQEDSAVYLCASSSGTINSPLHFGNGTRLTVT.

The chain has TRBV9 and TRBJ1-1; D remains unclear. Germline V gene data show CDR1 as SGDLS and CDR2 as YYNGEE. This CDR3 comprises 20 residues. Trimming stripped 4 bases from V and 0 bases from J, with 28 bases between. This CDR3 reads CASSPPPGTDLLNMNTEAFF. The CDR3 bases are TGTGCCAGCAGCCCACCGCCGGGTACCGACTTACTCAACATGAACACTGAAGCTTTCTTT.

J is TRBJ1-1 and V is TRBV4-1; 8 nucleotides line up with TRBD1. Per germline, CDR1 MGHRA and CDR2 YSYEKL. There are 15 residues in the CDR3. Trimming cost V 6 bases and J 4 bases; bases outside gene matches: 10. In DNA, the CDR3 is TGCGCCAGCAGTCAATTCTCAGGGGGCGGCACTGAAGCTTTCTTT. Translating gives CASSQFSGGGTEAFF.

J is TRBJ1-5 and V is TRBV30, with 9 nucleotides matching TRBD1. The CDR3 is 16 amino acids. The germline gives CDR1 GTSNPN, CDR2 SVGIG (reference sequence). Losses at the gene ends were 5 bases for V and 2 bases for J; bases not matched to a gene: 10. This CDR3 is CAWRQQGAVCNQPQHF. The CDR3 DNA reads TGTGCCTGGCGACAACAGGGGGCGGTATGCAATCAGCCCCAGCATTTT.

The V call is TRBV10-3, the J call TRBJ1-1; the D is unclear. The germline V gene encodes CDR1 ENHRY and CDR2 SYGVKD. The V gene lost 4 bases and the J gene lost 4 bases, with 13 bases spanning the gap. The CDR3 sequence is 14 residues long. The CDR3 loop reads CAISASGVGTEAFF. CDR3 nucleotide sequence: TGTGCCATCAGTGCCAGCGGGGTGGGCACTGAAGCTTTCTTT.

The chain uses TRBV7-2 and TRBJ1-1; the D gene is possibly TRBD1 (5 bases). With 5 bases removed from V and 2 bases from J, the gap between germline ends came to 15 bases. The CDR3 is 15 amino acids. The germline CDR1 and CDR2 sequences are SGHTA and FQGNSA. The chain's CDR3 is CASSGGGASNTEAFF. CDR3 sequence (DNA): TGTGCCAGCAGCGGGGGGGGAGCCAGCAACACTGAAGCTTTCTTT.

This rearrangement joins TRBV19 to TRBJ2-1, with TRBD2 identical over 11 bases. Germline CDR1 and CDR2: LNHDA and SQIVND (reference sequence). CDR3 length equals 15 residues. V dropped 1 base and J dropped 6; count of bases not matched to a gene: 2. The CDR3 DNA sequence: TGTGCCAGTAGTATAGCGGGGACTAGCGGCAATGAGCAGTTCTTC. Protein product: CASSIAGTSGNEQFF.

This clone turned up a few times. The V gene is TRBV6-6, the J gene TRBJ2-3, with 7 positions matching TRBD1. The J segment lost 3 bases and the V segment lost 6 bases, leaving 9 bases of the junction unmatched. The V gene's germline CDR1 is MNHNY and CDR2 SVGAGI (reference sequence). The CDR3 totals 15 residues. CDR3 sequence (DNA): TGTGCCAGCAGGACAGGGTACTCCCTAACAGATACGCAGTATTTT. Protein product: CASRTGYSLTDTQYF.

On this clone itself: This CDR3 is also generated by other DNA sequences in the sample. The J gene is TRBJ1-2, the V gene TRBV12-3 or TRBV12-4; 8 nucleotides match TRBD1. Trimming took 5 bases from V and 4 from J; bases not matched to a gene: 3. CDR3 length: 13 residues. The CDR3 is CASSADRVYGYTF. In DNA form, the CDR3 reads TGTGCCAGCAGTGCGGACAGGGTCTATGGCTACACCTTC.

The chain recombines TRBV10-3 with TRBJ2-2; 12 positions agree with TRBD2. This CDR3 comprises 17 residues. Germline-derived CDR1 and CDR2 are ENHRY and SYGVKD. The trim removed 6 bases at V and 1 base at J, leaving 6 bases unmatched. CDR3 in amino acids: CAIRPTSGGMNTGELFF. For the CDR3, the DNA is TGTGCCATCAGGCCTACTAGCGGGGGGATGAACACCGGGGAGCTGTTTTTT.

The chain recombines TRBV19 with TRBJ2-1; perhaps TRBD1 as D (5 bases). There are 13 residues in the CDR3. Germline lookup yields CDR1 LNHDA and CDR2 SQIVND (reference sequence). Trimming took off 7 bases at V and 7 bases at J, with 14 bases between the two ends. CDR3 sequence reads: CASNPTVGNEQFF. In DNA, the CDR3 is TGTGCCAGTAACCCGACAGTCGGGAATGAGCAGTTCTTC.

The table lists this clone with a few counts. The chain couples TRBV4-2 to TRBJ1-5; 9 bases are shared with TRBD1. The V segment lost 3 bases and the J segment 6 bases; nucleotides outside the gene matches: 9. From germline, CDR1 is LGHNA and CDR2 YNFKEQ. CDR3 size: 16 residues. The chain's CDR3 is CASSHHGTGWPQPQHF. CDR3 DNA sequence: TGTGCCAGCAGCCACCATGGGACAGGGTGGCCTCAGCCCCAGCATTTT.

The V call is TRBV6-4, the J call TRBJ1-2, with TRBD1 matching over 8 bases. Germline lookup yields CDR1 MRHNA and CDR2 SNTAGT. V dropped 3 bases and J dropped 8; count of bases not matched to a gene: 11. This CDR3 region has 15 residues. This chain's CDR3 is CASSDSAGGVGGYTF. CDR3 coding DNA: TGTGCCAGCAGTGATTCTGCAGGGGGCGTAGGAGGCTACACCTTC.

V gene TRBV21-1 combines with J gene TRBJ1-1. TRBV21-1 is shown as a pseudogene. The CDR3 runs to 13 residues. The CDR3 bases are TGTGCCAGCAGCAAAGGGGAGGTTACTGAAGCTTTCTTT. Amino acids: CASSKGEVTEAFF.

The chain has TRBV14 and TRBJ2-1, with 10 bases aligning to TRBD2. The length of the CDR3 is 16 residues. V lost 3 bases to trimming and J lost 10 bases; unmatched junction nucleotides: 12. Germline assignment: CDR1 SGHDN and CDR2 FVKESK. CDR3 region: CASSHLSGGVVREQFF. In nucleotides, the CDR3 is TGTGCCAGCAGCCACCTAAGCGGGGGGGTGGTACGCGAGCAGTTCTTC.

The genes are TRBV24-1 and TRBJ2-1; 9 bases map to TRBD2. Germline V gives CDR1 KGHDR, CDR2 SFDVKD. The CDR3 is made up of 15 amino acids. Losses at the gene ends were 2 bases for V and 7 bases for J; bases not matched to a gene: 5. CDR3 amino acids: CATSDSAGGFNEQFF. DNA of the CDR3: TGTGCCACCAGTGATTCAGCGGGGGGTTTTAATGAGCAGTTCTTC.

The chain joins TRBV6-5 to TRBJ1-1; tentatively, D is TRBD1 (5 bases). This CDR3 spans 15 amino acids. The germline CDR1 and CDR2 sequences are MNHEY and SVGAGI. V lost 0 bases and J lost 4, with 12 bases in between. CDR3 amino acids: CASSYSSQGSTEAFF. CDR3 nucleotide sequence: TGTGCCAGCAGTTACTCTAGCCAGGGAAGCACTGAAGCTTTCTTT.

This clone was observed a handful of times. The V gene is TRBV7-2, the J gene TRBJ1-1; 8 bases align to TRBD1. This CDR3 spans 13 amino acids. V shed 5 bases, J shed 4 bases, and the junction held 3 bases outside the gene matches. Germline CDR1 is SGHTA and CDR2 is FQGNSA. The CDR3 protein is CASSPGQGTEAFF. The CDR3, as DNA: TGTGCCAGCAGCCCTGGACAGGGCACTGAAGCTTTCTTT.

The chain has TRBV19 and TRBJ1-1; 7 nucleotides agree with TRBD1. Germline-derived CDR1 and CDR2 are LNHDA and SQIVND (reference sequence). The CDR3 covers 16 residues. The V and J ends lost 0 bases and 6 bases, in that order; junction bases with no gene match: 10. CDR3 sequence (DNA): TGTGCCAGTAGTATAGATTCGGCCAGGCAGGGGGCTGAAGCTTTCTTT. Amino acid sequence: CASSIDSARQGAEAFF. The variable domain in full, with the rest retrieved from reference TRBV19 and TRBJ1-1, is DGGITQSPKYLFRKEGQNVTLSCEQNLNHDAMYWYRQDPGQGLRLIYYSQIVNDFQKGDIAEGYSVSREKKESFPLTVTSAQKNPTAFYLCASSIDSARQGAEAFFGQGTRLTVV.

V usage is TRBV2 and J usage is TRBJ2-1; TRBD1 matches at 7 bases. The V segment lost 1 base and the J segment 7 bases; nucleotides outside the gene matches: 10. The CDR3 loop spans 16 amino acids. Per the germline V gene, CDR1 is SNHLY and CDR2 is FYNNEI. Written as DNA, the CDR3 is TGTGCCAGCAGTGAAGGCCTGGGACAGTCAAAGAATGAGCAGTTCTTC. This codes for CASSEGLGQSKNEQFF.

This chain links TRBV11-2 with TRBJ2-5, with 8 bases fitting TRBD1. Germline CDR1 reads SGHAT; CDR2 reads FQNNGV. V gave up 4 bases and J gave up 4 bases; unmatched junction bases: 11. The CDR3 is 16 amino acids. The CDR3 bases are TGTGCCAGCAGCTCCCCGGGACAGGCGACCGTAGAGACCCAGTACTTC. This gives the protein CASSSPGQATVETQYF.

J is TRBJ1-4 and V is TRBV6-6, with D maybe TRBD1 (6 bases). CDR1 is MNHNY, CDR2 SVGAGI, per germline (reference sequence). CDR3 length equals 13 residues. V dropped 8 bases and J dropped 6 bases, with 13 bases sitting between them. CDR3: CASSGHLDEKLFF. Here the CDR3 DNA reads TGTGCCAGCTCGGGACATTTGGATGAAAAACTGTTTTTT.